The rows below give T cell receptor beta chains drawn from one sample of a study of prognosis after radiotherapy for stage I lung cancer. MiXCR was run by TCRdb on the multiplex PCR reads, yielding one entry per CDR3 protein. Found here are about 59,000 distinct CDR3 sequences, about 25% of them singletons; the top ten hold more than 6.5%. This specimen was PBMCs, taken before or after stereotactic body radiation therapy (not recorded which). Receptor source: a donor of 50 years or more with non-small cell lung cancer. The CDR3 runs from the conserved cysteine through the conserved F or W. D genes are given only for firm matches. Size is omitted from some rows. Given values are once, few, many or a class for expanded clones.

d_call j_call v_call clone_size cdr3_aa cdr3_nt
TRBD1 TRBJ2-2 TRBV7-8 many CASSSGQVHTGELFF TGTGCCAGCAGCTCGGGACAGGTCCACACCGGGGAGCTGTTTTTT
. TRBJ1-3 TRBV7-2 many CASSSYRVGNTIYF TGTGCCAGCAGCTCCTACAGGGTTGGAAACACCATATATTTT
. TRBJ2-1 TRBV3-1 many CASSPDSLSSYNEQFF TGTGCCAGCAGCCCAGACTCGCTTAGCTCCTACAATGAGCAGTTCTTC
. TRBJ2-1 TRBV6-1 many CASSDPGLRGYNEQFF TGTGCCAGCAGTGACCCGGGACTCAGGGGCTACAATGAGCAGTTCTTC
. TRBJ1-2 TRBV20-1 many CSATYGYTF TGCAGTGCTACCTATGGCTACACCTTC
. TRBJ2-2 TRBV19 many CASSRYSVANTGELFF TGTGCCAGTAGTCGGTACAGCGTTGCGAACACCGGGGAGCTGTTTTTT
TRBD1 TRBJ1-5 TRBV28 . CASSPGTGAYNRPQNF TGTGCCAGCAGTCCCGGGACAGGGGCTTACAATCGGCCCCAGAATTTT
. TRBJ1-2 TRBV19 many CASSAGPTYNYGYTF TGTGCCAGTAGTGCGGGACCAACATATAACTATGGCTACACCTTC
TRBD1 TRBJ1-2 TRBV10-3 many CAISENRGDYGYTF TGTGCCATCAGTGAGAACAGGGGGGACTATGGCTACACCTTC
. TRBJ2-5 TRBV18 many CASSPAREETQYF TGTGCCAGCTCACCCGCCAGGGAGGAGACCCAGTACTTC
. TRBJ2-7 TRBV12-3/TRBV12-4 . CASSAETPGSEQYF TGTGCCAGCAGTGCCGAAACCCCGGGGAGCGAGCAGTACTTC
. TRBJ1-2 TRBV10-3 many CAISVERPANGYTF TGTGCCATCAGTGTCGAGCGGCCAGCGAATGGCTACACCTTC
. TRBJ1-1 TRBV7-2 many CASSLFPMDEAFF TGTGCCAGCAGCTTGTTCCCGATGGATGAAGCTTTCTTT
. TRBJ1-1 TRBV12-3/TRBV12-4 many CASSFHGTEAFF TGTGCCAGCAGTTTCCATGGGACTGAAGCTTTCTTT
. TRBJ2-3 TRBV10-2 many CASRTGHSTDTQYF TGCGCCAGTAGAACGGGACACAGCACAGATACGCAGTATTTT
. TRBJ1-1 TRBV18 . CASSPQVGTIMNTEAFF TGTGCCAGCTCACCACAAGTCGGGACAATAATGAACACTGAAGCTTTCTTT
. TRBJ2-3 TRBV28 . CASSPKGATGDTQYF TGTGCCAGCAGTCCAAAGGGCGCAACGGGGGATACGCAGTATTTT
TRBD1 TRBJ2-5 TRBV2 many CASSASPGTDVETQYF TGTGCCAGCAGTGCTAGTCCCGGGACAGATGTAGAGACCCAGTACTTC
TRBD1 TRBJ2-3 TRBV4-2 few CASSPRTGGTDTQYF TGTGCCAGCAGCCCGCGGACAGGGGGGACAGATACGCAGTATTTT
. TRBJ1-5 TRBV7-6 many CASSLEAGLSNQPQHF TGTGCCAGCAGCTTAGAGGCAGGGCTTAGCAATCAGCCCCAGCATTTT
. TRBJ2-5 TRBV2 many CASSFQETQYF TGTGCCAGCAGTTTCCAAGAGACCCAGTACTTC
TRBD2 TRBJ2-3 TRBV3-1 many CASSQLAGGPDLTDTQYF TGTGCCAGCAGCCAGCTAGCGGGGGGGCCTGATTTGACAGATACGCAGTATTTT
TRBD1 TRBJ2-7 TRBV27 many CASRALGQSHEQYF TGTGCCAGCAGGGCTTTGGGACAGAGCCACGAGCAGTACTTC
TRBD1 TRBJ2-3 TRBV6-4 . CASSRTGEDTRYF TGTGCCAGCAGTCGGACAGGGGAAGATACGCGGTATTTT
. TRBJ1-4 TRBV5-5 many CASSLAPQGGNEKLFF TGTGCCAGCAGCTTGGCCCCACAGGGCGGTAATGAAAAACTGTTTTTT
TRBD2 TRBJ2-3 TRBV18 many CASSPTSGETDTQYF TGTGCCAGCTCACCCACTAGCGGGGAAACAGATACGCAGTATTTT
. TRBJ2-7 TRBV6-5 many CASSYAWGSEQYF TGTGCCAGCAGTTATGCGTGGGGCAGTGAGCAGTACTTC
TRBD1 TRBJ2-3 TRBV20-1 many CSARGQGPADTQYF TGCAGTGCTAGGGGACAGGGCCCGGCAGATACGCAGTATTTT
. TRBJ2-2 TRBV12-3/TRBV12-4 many CASSFFSLSGELFF TGTGCCAGCAGTTTTTTTTCGTTGTCCGGGGAGCTGTTTTTT
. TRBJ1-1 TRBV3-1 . CASSQVDANTEAFF TGTGCCAGCAGCCAAGTCGACGCGAACACTGAAGCTTTCTTT
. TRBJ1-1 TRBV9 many CASSLKTVKNTEAFF TGTGCCAGCAGCTTAAAGACAGTGAAGAACACTGAAGCTTTCTTT
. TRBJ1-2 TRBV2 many CATPPKVANYGYTF TGTGCCACCCCCCCGAAAGTGGCTAACTATGGCTACACCTTC
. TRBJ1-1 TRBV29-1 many CSSRGGMNTEAFF TGCAGCTCCCGGGGGGGGATGAACACTGAAGCTTTCTTT
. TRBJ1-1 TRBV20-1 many CSARDRSYPEAFF TGCAGTGCTAGAGACCGCAGCTACCCTGAAGCTTTCTTT
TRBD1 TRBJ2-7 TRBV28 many CASSSDRAYEQYF TGTGCCAGCAGTTCGGACAGGGCCTACGAGCAGTACTTC
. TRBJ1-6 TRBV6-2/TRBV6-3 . CASNYLEDPRRHSPLHF TGTGCCAGCAATTACCTCGAGGACCCAAGGCGTCATTCACCCCTCCACTTT
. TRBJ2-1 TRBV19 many CASSIDHPAGGREQFF TGTGCCAGTAGTATAGATCACCCCGCAGGAGGTCGGGAGCAGTTCTTC
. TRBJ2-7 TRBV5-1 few CASRGGGGVDEQYF TGCGCCAGCAGGGGAGGTGGGGGCGTCGACGAGCAGTACTTC
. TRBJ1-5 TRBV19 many CASSPLGSNQPQHF TGTGCCAGTAGTCCTCTGGGATCCAATCAGCCCCAGCATTTT